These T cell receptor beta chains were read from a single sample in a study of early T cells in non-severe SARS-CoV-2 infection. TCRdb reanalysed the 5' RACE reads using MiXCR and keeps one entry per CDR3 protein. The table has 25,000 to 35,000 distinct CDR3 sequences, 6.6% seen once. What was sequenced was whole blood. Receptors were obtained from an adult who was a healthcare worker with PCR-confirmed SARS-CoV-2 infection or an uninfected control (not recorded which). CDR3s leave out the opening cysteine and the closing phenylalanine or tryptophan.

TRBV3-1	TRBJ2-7	ASSQEGGYEQY
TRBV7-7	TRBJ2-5	ASSPGGGTPEETQY
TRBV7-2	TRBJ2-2	ASSMRTGPQNTGELF
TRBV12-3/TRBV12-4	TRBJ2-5	ASSVQSGGQETQY
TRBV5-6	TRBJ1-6	ASSRTDHSPLH
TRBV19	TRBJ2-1	ASSIGPGTYNEQF
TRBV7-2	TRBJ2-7	ASSLRDTNYEQY
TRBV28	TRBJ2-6	ASIRSGANVLT
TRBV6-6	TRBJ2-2	ASSYSASGRGTGELF
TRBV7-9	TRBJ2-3	ASSWGQTDTQY
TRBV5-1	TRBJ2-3	ASSRAAGLAGGDTQY
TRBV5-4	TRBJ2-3	ASRRDTSTDTQY
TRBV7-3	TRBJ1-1	ASSLRTNTEAF
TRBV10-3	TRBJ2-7	AISETQGTYEQY
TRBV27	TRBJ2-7	ASSLSGLDSYEQY
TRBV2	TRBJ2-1	ASSGSSAQWSEQF
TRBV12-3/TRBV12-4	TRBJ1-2	ASKLGLFQGSYGYT
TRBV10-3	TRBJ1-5	AISESAGGLQPQH
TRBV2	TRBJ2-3	ASSDEGSGHTQY
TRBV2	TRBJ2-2	ASRGRGAGTGELF
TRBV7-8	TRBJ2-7	ASSSGLAGIDEQY
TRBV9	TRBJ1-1	ASSVGLGSRVTEAF
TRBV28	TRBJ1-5	ATRGPKNQPQH
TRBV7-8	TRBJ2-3	ASNQGGSTDTQY
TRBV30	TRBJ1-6	AWRHTNSPLH
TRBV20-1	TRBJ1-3	SARDRGPGNTIY
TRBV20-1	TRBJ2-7	SARLQGAVYEQY
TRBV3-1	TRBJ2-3	ASSHSGGRGDTQY
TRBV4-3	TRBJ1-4	ASSQDGGEKLF
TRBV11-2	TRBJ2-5	ASTRSVPETQY
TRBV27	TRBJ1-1	ASSFQFALNTEAF
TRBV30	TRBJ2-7	AWSAGTGGAGEQY
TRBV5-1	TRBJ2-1	ASSLARTGGYNEQF
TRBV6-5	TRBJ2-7	ASSYTGGDRYEQY
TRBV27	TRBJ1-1	ASSPLGRGNTEAF
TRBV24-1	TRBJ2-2	ATSDSRAGGNTGELF
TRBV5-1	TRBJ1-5	ASSGDRGDSNQPQH
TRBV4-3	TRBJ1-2	ASSQDLGQPYGYT
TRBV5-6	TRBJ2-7	ASTGTRGNWAYEQY
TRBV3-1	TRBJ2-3	ASSPIAGRGDTQY
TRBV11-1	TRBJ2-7	ASSPPSLKYEQY
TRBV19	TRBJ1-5	ASSPSRFTGNSNQPQH
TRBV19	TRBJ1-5	ASSIPFGQPQH
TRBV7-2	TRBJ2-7	ASSPQPSGGEQY
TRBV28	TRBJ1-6	ASSPHRGNSPLH
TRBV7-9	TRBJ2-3	ASGLGRVVAH
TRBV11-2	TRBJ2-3	ASSPQSTDTQY
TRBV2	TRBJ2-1	ASSELGASYNEQF